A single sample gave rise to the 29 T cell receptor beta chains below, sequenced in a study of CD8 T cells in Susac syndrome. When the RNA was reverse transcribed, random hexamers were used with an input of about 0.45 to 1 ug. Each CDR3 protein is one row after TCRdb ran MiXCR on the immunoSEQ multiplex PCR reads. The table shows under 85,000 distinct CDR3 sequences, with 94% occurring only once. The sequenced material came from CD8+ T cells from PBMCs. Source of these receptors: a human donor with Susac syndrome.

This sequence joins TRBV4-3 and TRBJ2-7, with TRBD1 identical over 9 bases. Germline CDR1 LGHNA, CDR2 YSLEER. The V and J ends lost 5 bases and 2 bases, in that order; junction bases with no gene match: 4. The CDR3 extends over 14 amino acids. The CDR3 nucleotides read TGCGCCAGCAGCGAGGGACAGGGTCCCTACGAGCAGTACTTC. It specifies CASSEGQGPYEQYF.

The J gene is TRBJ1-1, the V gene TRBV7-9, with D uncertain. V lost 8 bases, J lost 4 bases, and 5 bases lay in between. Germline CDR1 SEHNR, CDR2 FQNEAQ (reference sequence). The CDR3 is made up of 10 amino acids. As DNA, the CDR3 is TGTGCCAGCGGAGGCACTGAAGCTTTCTTT. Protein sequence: CASGGTEAFF.

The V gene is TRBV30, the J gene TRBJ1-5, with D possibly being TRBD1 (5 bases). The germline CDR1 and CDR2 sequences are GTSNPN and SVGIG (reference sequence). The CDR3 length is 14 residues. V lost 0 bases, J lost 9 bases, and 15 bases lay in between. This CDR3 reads CAWSVPAGVWPQHF. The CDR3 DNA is TGTGCCTGGAGTGTACCGGCGGGGGTCTGGCCCCAGCATTTT. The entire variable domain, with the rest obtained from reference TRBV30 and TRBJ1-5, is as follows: SQTIHQWPATLVQPVGSPLSLECTVEGTSNPNLYWYRQAAGRGLQLLFYSVGIGQISSEVPQNLSASRPQDRQFILSSKKLLLSDSGFYLCAWSVPAGVWPQHFGDGTRLSIL.

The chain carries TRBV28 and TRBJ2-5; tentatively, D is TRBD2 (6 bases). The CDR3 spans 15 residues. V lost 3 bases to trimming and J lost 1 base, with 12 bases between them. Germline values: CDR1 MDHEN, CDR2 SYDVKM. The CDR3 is CASSFGGSGQETQYF. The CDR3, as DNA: TGTGCCAGCAGTTTTGGTGGTAGCGGCCAAGAGACCCAGTACTTC.

This CDR3 is CASSHLLRNEQFF. CDR3 nucleotides: TGTGCCAGCAGCCATCTTTTGAGGAATGAGCAGTTCTTC. The genes are TRBV13 and TRBJ2-1, with unresolved D. V lost 5 bases, J lost 7 bases, and 12 bases lay in between. The CDR3 is made up of 13 amino acids. CDR1 is PRHDT, CDR2 FYEKMQ, per germline (reference sequence).

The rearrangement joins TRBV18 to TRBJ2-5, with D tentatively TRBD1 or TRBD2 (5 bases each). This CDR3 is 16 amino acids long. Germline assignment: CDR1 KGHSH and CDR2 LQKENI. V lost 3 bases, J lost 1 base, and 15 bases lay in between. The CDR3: CASSPTSGQVQETQYF. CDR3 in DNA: TGTGCCAGCTCACCTACCTCGGGGCAGGTCCAAGAGACCCAGTACTTC. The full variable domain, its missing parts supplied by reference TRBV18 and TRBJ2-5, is NAGVMQNPRHLVRRRGQEARLRCSPMKGHSHVYWYRQLPEEGLKFMVYLQKENIIDESGMPKERFSAEFPKEGPSILRIQQVVRGDSAAYFCASSPTSGQVQETQYFGPGTRLLVL.

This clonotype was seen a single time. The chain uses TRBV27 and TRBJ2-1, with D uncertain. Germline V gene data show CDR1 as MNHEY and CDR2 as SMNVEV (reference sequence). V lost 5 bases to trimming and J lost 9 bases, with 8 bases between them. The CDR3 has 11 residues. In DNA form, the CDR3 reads TGTGCCAGCAGTGACGCCCTTGAGCAGTTCTTC. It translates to CASSDALEQFF.

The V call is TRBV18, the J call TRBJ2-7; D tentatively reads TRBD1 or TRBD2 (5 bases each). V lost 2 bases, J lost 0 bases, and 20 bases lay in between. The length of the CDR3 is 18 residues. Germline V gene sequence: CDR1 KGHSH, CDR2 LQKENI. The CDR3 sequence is CASSPLIDRGESSYEQYF. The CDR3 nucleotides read TGTGCCAGCTCACCATTAATTGATCGGGGCGAGAGCTCCTACGAGCAGTACTTC.

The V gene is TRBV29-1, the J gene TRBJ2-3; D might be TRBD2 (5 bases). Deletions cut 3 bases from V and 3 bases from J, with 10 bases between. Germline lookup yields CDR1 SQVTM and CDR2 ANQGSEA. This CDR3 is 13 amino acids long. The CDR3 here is CSVDETTTDTQYF. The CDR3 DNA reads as TGCAGCGTTGACGAGACTACTACAGATACGCAGTATTTT.

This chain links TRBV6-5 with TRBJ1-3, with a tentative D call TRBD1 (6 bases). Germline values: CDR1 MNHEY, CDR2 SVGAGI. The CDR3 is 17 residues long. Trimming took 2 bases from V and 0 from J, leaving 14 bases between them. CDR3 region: CASSYAGTQSSGNTIYF. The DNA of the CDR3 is TGTGCCAGCAGTTACGCCGGGACACAGAGCTCTGGAAACACCATATATTTT.

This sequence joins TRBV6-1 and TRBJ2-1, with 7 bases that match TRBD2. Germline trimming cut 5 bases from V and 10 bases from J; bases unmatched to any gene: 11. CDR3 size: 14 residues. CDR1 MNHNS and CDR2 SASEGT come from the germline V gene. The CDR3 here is CASSHMLPGGEQFF. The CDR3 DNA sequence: TGTGCCAGCAGTCACATGCTGCCGGGGGGAGAGCAGTTCTTC.

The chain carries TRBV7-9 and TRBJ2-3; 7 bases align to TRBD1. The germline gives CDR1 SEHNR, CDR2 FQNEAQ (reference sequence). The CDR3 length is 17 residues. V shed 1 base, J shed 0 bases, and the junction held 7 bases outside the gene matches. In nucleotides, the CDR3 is TGTGCCAGCAGCTTAGGACAACAGGGGATTAGCACAGATACGCAGTATTTT. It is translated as CASSLGQQGISTDTQYF.

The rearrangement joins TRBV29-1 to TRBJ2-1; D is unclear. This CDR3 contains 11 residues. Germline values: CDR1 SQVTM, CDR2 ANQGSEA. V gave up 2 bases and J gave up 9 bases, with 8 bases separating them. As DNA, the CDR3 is TGCAGCGTTGAATCGAATGGTGAGCAGTTCTTC. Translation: CSVESNGEQFF.

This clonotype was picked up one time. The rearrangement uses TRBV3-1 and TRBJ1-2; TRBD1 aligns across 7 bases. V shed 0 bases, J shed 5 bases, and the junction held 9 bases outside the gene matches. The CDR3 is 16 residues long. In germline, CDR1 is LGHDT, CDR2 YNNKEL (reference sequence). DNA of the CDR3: TGTGCCAGCAGCCAAGAACTAGGACAGGTCCTGTATGGCTACACCTTC. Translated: CASSQELGQVLYGYTF. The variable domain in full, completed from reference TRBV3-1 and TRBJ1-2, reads DTAVSQTPKYLVTQMGNDKSIKCEQNLGHDTMYWYKQDSKKFLKIMFSYNNKELIINETVPNRFSPKSPDKAHLNLHINSLELGDSAVYFCASSQELGQVLYGYTFGSGTRLTVV.

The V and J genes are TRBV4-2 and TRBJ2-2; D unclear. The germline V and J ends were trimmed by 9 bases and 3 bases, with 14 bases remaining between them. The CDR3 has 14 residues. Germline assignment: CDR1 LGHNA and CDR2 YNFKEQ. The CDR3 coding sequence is TGTGCCAGTTCCAATGGGATCGACACCGGGGAGCTGTTTTTT. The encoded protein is CASSNGIDTGELFF.

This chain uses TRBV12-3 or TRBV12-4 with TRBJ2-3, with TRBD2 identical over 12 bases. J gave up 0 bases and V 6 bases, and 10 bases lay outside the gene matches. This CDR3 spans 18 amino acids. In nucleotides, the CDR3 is TGTGCCAGCAGAACACGACTAGCGGGGGATAAAAGCACAGATACGCAGTATTTT. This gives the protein CASRTRLAGDKSTDTQYF.

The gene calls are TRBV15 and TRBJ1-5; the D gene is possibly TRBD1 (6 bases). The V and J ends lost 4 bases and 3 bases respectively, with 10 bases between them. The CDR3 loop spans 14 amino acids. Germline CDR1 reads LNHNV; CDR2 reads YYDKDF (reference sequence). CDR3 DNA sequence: TGTGCCACCAGCACCCGGGACACCAATCAGCCCCAGCATTTT. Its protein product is CATSTRDTNQPQHF.

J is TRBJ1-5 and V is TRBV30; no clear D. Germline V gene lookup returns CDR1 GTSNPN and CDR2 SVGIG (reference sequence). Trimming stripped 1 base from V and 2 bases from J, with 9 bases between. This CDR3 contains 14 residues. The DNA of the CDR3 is TGTGCCTGGAGTGCAACGGGCGGCAATCAGCCCCAGCATTTT. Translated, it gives CAWSATGGNQPQHF. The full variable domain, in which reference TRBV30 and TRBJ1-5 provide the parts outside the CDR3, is SQTIHQWPATLVQPVGSPLSLECTVEGTSNPNLYWYRQAAGRGLQLLFYSVGIGQISSEVPQNLSASRPQDRQFILSSKKLLLSDSGFYLCAWSATGGNQPQHFGDGTRLSIL.

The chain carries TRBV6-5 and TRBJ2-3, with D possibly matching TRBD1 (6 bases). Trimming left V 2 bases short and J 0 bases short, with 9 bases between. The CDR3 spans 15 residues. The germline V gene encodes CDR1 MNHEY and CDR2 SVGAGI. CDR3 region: CASSYEGVSTDTQYF. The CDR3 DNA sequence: TGTGCCAGCAGTTACGAGGGGGTCAGCACAGATACGCAGTATTTT.

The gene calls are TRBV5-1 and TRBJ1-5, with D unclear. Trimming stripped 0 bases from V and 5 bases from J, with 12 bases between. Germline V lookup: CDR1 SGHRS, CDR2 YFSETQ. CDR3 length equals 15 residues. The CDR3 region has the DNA TGCGCCAGCAGCTTGGCCTCCGGTAGGGATCAGCCCCAGCATTTT. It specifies CASSLASGRDQPQHF. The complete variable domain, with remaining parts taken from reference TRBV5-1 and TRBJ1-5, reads KAGVTQTPRYLIKTRGQQVTLSCSPISGHRSVSWYQQTPGQGLQFLFEYFSETQRNKGNFPGRFSGRQFSNSRSEMNVSTLELGDSALYLCASSLASGRDQPQHFGDGTRLSIL.

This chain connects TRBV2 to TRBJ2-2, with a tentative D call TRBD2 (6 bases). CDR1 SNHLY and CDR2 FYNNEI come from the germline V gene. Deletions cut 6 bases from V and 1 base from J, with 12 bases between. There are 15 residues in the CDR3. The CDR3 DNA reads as TGTGCCAGCAGGGCAGGAGCGGGGAACACCGGGGAGCTGTTTTTT. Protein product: CASRAGAGNTGELFF.

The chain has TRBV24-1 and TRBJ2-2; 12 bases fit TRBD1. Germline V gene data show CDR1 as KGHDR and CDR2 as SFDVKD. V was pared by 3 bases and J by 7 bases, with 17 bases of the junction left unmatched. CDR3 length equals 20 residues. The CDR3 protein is CATSDPDRPRDRGQVGELFF. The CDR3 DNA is TGTGCCACCAGTGATCCTGATCGACCCCGGGACAGGGGGCAAGTCGGGGAGCTGTTTTTT.

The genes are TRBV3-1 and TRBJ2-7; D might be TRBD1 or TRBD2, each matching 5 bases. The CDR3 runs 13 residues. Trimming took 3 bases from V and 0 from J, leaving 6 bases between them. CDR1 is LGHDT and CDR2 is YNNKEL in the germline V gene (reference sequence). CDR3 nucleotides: TGTGCCAGCAGCCATGGGGGCTCCTACGAGCAGTACTTC. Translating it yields CASSHGGSYEQYF.

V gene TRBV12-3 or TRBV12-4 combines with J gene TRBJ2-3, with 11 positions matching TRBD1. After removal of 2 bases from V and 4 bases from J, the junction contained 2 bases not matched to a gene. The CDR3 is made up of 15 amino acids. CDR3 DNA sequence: TGTGCCAGCAGTTTATGGGACAGGGGGGCAGATACGCAGTATTTT. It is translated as CASSLWDRGADTQYF.

The CDR3 region has the DNA TGTGCCAGCAGTGCCCAAGGGAGGTGGGACACTGAAGCTTTCTTT. This gives the protein CASSAQGRWDTEAFF. The rearrangement links TRBV12-3 or TRBV12-4 to TRBJ1-1, with D unresolved. V shed 5 bases and J shed 3 bases, with 16 bases lying between them. The CDR3 is 15 amino acids.

The CDR3 DNA follows: TGTGCCAGCAGCCCTACCCAGAGAGCTGGGGCCAACGTCCTGACTTTC. Amino acids: CASSPTQRAGANVLTF. The chain recombines TRBV7-6 with TRBJ2-6; unclear D gene. The CDR3 has 16 amino acids. V was clipped by 5 bases and J by 2 bases, with 13 bases between them. The germline V gene encodes CDR1 SGHVS and CDR2 FNYEAQ. The variable domain in full, with the rest retrieved from reference TRBV7-6 and TRBJ2-6, is GAGVSQSPRYKVTKRGQDVALRCDPISGHVSLYWYRQALGQGPEFLTYFNYEAQQDKSGLPNDRFSAERPEGSISTLTIQRTEQRDSAMYRCASSPTQRAGANVLTFGAGSRLTVL.

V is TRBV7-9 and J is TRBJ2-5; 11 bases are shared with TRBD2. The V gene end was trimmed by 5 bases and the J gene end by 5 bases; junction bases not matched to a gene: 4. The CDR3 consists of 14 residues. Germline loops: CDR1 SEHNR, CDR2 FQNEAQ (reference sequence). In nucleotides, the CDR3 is TGTGCCAGCAGCACTAGCGGGAGTGGGGAGACCCAGTACTTC. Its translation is CASSTSGSGETQYF.

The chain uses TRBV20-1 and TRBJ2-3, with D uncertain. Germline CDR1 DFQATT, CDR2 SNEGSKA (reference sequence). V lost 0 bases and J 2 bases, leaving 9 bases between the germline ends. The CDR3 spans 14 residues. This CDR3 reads CSARDLTTTDTQYF. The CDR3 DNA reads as TGCAGTGCTAGAGATCTTACCACCACAGATACGCAGTATTTT.

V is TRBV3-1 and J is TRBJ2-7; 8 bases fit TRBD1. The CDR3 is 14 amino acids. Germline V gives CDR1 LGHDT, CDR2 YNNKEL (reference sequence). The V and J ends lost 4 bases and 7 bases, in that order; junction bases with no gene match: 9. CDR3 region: CASSPGQGPREQYF. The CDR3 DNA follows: TGTGCCAGCAGCCCAGGACAGGGCCCTCGGGAGCAGTACTTC.